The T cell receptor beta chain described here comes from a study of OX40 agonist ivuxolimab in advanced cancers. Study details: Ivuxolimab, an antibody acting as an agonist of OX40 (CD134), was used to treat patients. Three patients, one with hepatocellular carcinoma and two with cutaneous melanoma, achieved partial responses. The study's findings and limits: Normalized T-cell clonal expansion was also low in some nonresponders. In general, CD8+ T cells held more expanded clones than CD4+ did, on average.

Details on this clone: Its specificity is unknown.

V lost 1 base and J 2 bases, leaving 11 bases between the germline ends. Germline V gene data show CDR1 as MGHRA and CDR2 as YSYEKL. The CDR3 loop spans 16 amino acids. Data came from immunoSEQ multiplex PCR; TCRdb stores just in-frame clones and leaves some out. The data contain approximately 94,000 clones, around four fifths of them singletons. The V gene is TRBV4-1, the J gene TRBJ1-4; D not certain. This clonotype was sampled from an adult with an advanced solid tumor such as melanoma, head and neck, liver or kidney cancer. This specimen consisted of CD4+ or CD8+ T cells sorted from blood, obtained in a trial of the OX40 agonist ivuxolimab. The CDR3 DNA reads TGCGCCAGCAGCCAAGGGACTTTCGACACTAATGAAAAACTGTTTTTT. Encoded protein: CASSQGTFDTNEKLFF.